The 23 T cell receptor beta chains below were found in one sample sequenced in a study of blood T cell repertoires in COVID-19. Clones were read by immunoSEQ multiplex PCR, and TCRdb kept only the in-frame ones, dropping some. The repertoire has approximately 270,000 clones, 70% to 90% of them found once; the top ten carry roughly 9.6%. Sequencing was carried out using peripheral blood. The receptors come from a woman aged 70 to 79 with acute or convalescent COVID-19.

V usage is TRBV5-4 and J usage is TRBJ1-6; TRBD1 might be the D (6 bases). Germline V gene lookup returns CDR1 SGHNT and CDR2 YYREEE (reference sequence). Deletions cut 2 bases from V and 10 bases from J, with 13 bases between. The CDR3 has 14 residues. CDR3 in DNA: TGTGCCAGCAGCTTACAGGGTGTTATCTCACCCCTCCACTTT. Protein: CASSLQGVISPLHF.

This clone has a handful of counts. The CDR3 DNA sequence: TGTGCCAGCAGGCCGCGGGAGAAAGGGGGCTACACCTTC. The encoded protein is CASRPREKGGYTF. V is TRBV6-5 and J is TRBJ1-2; the D is unclear. Germline CDR1 and CDR2: MNHEY and SVGAGI. The CDR3 length is 13 residues. V was clipped by 6 bases and J by 8 bases, with 16 bases between them.

The rearrangement links TRBV7-3 to TRBJ2-2; D unclear. V lost 5 bases and J 1 base, leaving 14 bases between the germline ends. CDR1 and CDR2 (germline): SGHTA, FQGTGA. This CDR3 has 16 amino acids. The CDR3 DNA follows: TGTGCCAGCAGCCCCAGTCTCCGGAGGAACACCGGGGAGCTGTTTTTT. Translating it yields CASSPSLRRNTGELFF.

The V and J genes are TRBV3-1 (or the pseudogene TRBV3-2) and TRBJ2-3, with TRBD2 identical over 8 bases. The germline CDR1 and CDR2 sequences are LGHDT and YNNKEL (reference sequence). J lost 1 base, V lost 0 bases, and 3 bases had no gene match. CDR3 length: 16 amino acids. CDR3 sequence reads: CASSQDGGARTDTQYF. The CDR3 coding sequence is TGTGCCAGCAGCCAAGACGGGGGGGCTCGCACAGATACGCAGTATTTT.

The chain carries TRBV3-1 (or the pseudogene TRBV3-2) and TRBJ2-2; D unresolved. The CDR3 is made up of 13 amino acids. Looked up from germline, CDR1 is LGHDT and CDR2 is YNNKEL (reference sequence). Trimming removed 4 bases at V and 6 bases at J, with 9 bases between. CDR3 DNA sequence: TGTGCCAGCAGCCCCAACTTAGCCGGGGAGCTGTTTTTT. This gives the protein CASSPNLAGELFF.

The V gene is TRBV2, the J gene TRBJ2-1; 11 nucleotides line up with TRBD2. Trimming took 8 bases from V and 4 from J; bases not matched to a gene: 7. The CDR3 loop spans 15 amino acids. The germline V gene has CDR1 SNHLY and CDR2 FYNNEI. The CDR3 region has the DNA TGTGCCAGCGGACTTAGCGGGGGGGCATACAATGAGCAGTTCTTC. Protein product: CASGLSGGAYNEQFF.

The V and J genes are TRBV2 and TRBJ1-4; D is unclear. This CDR3 spans 14 amino acids. With 6 bases removed from V and 3 bases from J, the gap between germline ends came to 11 bases. Germline V CDR1 and CDR2: SNHLY, FYNNEI. CDR3 protein: CASRAGRANEKLFF. The CDR3 bases are TGTGCCAGCAGGGCCGGGAGGGCTAATGAAAAACTGTTTTTT.

The V call is TRBV15, the J call TRBJ2-5, with a tentative D call TRBD1 (6 bases). V lost 0 bases and J 5 bases, leaving 16 bases between the germline ends. The CDR3 length is 16 residues. From germline, CDR1 is LNHNV and CDR2 YYDKDF (reference sequence). The DNA for the CDR3 is TGTGCCACCAGCAGAGACTTAACAGGGAAGGGGGAGACCCAGTACTTC. Translating it yields CATSRDLTGKGETQYF.

The chain couples TRBV27 to TRBJ1-1, with D unresolved. Germline V lookup: CDR1 MNHEY, CDR2 SMNVEV (reference sequence). This CDR3 is 13 amino acids long. V was pared by 2 bases and J by 3 bases, with 7 bases between. The CDR3 DNA sequence: TGTGCCAGCAGTTTAAAACGGGACACTGAAGCTTTCTTT. Protein product: CASSLKRDTEAFF.

This sequence joins TRBV3-1 (or the pseudogene TRBV3-2) and TRBJ2-5, with 7 bases fitting TRBD2. The CDR3 covers 14 residues. The V gene end was trimmed by 2 bases and the J gene end by 5 bases; junction bases not matched to a gene: 5. Germline V gene data show CDR1 as LGHDT and CDR2 as YNNKEL (reference sequence). Here the CDR3 DNA reads TGTGCCAGCAGCCAACGGACTAGAGGTGAGACCCAGTACTTC. Its translation is CASSQRTRGETQYF.

For this clone: Other DNA sequences in the same sample also yield this CDR3. V usage is TRBV27 and J usage is TRBJ1-2; TRBD1 matches 12 bases. This CDR3 has 15 amino acids. V was clipped by 3 bases and J by 5 bases; unmatched bases: 4. CDR1 is MNHEY and CDR2 is SMNVEV in the germline V gene (reference sequence). The CDR3 is CASSFRDRGRYGYTF. Written as DNA, the CDR3 is TGTGCCAGCAGTTTCCGGGACAGGGGGCGTTATGGCTACACCTTC.

The gene calls are TRBV10-3 and TRBJ1-1; D call uncertain. Germline assignment: CDR1 ENHRY and CDR2 SYGVKD. Trimming took 10 bases from V and 9 from J, leaving 21 bases between them. The CDR3 is made up of 13 amino acids. DNA of the CDR3: TGTGCCACCTCCCGGGCAGCTCAGACTAAAGCTTTCTTT. Translating gives CATSRAAQTKAFF.

The chain employs TRBV20-1 and TRBJ2-5, with TRBD1 as a possible D gene (5 bases). Germline values: CDR1 DFQATT, CDR2 SNEGSKA (reference sequence). V dropped 7 bases and J dropped 5 bases, with 11 bases sitting between them. This CDR3 has 11 residues. The CDR3 loop reads CSGTRVETQYF. The CDR3 DNA is TGCAGTGGCACCAGGGTGGAGACCCAGTACTTC.

This chain uses TRBV7-8 with TRBJ2-3; tentative D call: TRBD2 (5 bases). V lost 5 bases and J lost 6, with 15 bases in between. This CDR3 has 14 amino acids. Germline V CDR1 and CDR2: SGHVS, FQNEAQ. The CDR3 nucleotides are TGTGCCAGCAGCGCGGGCCGAGCTGGGGATACGCAGTATTTT. Its translation: CASSAGRAGDTQYF. Complete variable domain (other parts from reference TRBV7-8 and TRBJ2-3): GAGVSQSPRYKVAKRGQDVALRCDPISGHVSLFWYQQALGQGPEFLTYFQNEAQLDKSGLPSDRFFAERPEGSVSTLKIQRTQQEDSAVYLCASSAGRAGDTQYFGPGTRLTVL.

The chain is built from TRBV12-3 or TRBV12-4 and TRBJ2-1; TRBD2 is a possible D gene (5 bases). The CDR3 totals 13 residues. V was cut by 7 bases and J by 15 bases, with 22 bases left in between. The CDR3 coding sequence is TGTGCCAGCAAACCTACCGGGTTGCTAGCCCCGTTCTTC. This codes for CASKPTGLLAPFF.

V and J are TRBV6-6 and TRBJ1-1; possible D gene TRBD1, 5 bases. Trimming cost V 0 bases and J 4 bases, with 15 bases left between them. This CDR3 is 16 amino acids long. Per the germline V gene, CDR1 is MNHNY and CDR2 is SVGAGI (reference sequence). The CDR3 nucleotides read TGTGCCAGCAGTTACTCGATTCTGGGGGGGGGCACTGAAGCTTTCTTT. Residues: CASSYSILGGGTEAFF.

The chain joins TRBV11-2 to TRBJ2-5; weak D call: TRBD2 (5 bases). The CDR3 runs 16 residues. The V end lost 5 bases, the J end lost 1 base, and 17 bases lay between the germline ends. Germline V gene data show CDR1 as SGHAT and CDR2 as FQNNGV. CDR3 residues: CASSRRAPEAQETQYF. CDR3 DNA: TGTGCCAGCAGCCGAAGGGCCCCGGAGGCCCAAGAGACCCAGTACTTC.

V gene TRBV3-1 (or the pseudogene TRBV3-2) combines with J gene TRBJ1-5; D remains unclear. V dropped 4 bases and J dropped 6 bases, with 10 bases sitting between them. Germline CDR1 reads LGHDT; CDR2 reads YNNKEL (reference sequence). CDR3 size: 13 residues. This CDR3 is CASSPASRQPQHF. The CDR3 DNA reads TGTGCCAGCAGCCCTGCAAGCCGTCAGCCCCAGCATTTT.

The gene calls are TRBV6-5 and TRBJ1-2; TRBD1 might be the D (6 bases). The CDR3 covers 15 residues. Germline loops: CDR1 MNHEY, CDR2 SVGAGI. Trimming cost V 5 bases and J 4 bases, with 17 bases left between them. CDR3 protein: CASSLSLKGVYGYTF. In DNA, the CDR3 is TGTGCCAGCAGTCTCTCCCTGAAGGGGGTCTATGGCTACACCTTC.

This clone was seen only once. This chain connects TRBV3-1 (or the pseudogene TRBV3-2) to TRBJ1-1; 7 positions match TRBD1. J gave up 8 bases and V 4 bases, and 10 bases lay outside the gene matches. CDR1 and CDR2 (germline): LGHDT, YNNKEL (reference sequence). CDR3 length: 14 amino acids. The CDR3: CASSPRGGGREAFF. CDR3 nucleotide sequence: TGTGCCAGCAGCCCGCGTGGAGGGGGCCGGGAAGCTTTCTTT.

The chain couples TRBV2 to TRBJ1-4; D might be TRBD1 (5 bases). The germline V and J ends were trimmed by 6 bases and 0 bases, with 8 bases remaining between them. CDR1 SNHLY and CDR2 FYNNEI come from the germline V gene. The CDR3 runs to 14 residues. CDR3 in DNA: TGTGCCAGCAGATGGGGGGCAACTAATGAAAAACTGTTTTTT. Amino acids: CASRWGATNEKLFF.

The chain recombines TRBV29-1 with TRBJ1-5, with 10 bases fitting TRBD1. V was pared by 6 bases and J by 5 bases, with 4 bases of the junction left unmatched. The CDR3 spans 13 residues. Germline CDR1 and CDR2: SQVTM and ANQGSEA. CDR3 residues: CSVGDRGYQPQHF. As DNA, the CDR3 is TGCAGCGTGGGGGACAGGGGATATCAGCCCCAGCATTTT. Filled out from reference TRBV29-1 and TRBJ1-5, the complete variable domain reads SAVISQKPSRDICQRGTSLTIQCQVDSQVTMMFWYRQQPGQSLTLIATANQGSEATYESGFVIDKFPISRPNLTFSTLTVSNMSPEDSSIYLCSVGDRGYQPQHFGDGTRLSIL.

This clone has just one count. DNA of the CDR3: TGCGCCAGCAGACCTAGACAGACCCAAGAGACCCAGTACTTC. Residues: CASRPRQTQETQYF. The chain recombines TRBV5-1 with TRBJ2-5, with D possibly being TRBD1 (5 bases). Germline CDR1 reads SGHRS; CDR2 reads YFSETQ. V was trimmed by 5 bases and J by 1 base, leaving 12 bases between them. The CDR3 spans 14 residues.